This T cell receptor (beta chain) came from a study of human T cells and chemical hapten exposure. Study background: 0.01% DPC was applied to the upper back in patch tests, which were read at 6 days.

This clonotype was picked up a small number of times. Antigen: not known. V shed 6 bases and J 4 bases; nucleotides not matched to a gene: 15. CDR1 and CDR2 from the germline V gene are SNHLY and FYNNEI. The CDR3 is 17 amino acids. Regarding the study as a whole: It was expanded TCRs that formed significantly more large CDR3 similarity clusters than controls did. Following DPC sensitization, TCRs present above 1 in 1000 frequency showed no change.

TCRdb independently ran MiXCR on the RACE reads; one entry per CDR3 protein. Of about 73,000 distinct CDR3 sequences listed, 8.5% are singletons. The time point denotes: patch test 2, 6 weeks after DPC sensitization. As to treatment: therapeutic diphenylcyclopropenone sensitization with weekly scalp DPC. The sample here was whole blood, taken in connection with sensitization to the hapten diphenylcyclopropenone (DPC). J is TRBJ2-1 and V is TRBV2; 7 nucleotides agree with TRBD1. This TCR derives from a woman aged 50 to 60 with alopecia areata. Some clones in this sample may be carry-over from other donors' samples. In DNA form, the CDR3 reads TGTGCCAGCAGCTCGCCTCCCGGGACAGCCTATTACAATGAGCAGTTCTTC. It specifies CASSSPPGTAYYNEQFF.